Below are 11 T cell receptor beta chains sequenced from a single sample in a study of OX40 agonist ivuxolimab in advanced cancers. Generated by immunoSEQ multiplex PCR, the TCRdb table keeps only in-frame clones and is missing some. The table includes tens of thousands of clones, over 65% detected once. Sample: CD4+ or CD8+ T cells sorted from blood, taken in a trial of the OX40 agonist ivuxolimab. The receptors here all came from an adult with an advanced solid tumor such as melanoma, head and neck, liver or kidney cancer.

The chain couples TRBV2 to TRBJ2-1, with no clear D. V lost 5 bases to trimming and J lost 0 bases, with 11 bases between them. This CDR3 is built from 15 residues. Germline V CDR1 and CDR2: SNHLY, FYNNEI. The CDR3 spells CASSLTVSSYNEQFF. The CDR3 DNA reads as TGTGCCAGCAGTCTCACAGTCAGCTCCTACAATGAGCAGTTCTTC.

V gene TRBV14 combines with J gene TRBJ1-4, with 7 positions matching TRBD1. This CDR3 region has 14 residues. CDR1 is SGHDN, CDR2 FVKESK, per germline. V shed 4 bases and J 8 bases; nucleotides not matched to a gene: 7. CDR3 nucleotide sequence: TGTGCCAGCAGCCCCAGACAGGGTTCCGAAAAACTGTTTTTT. This sequence encodes CASSPRQGSEKLFF.

This chain connects TRBV7-6 to TRBJ2-2, with D possibly called TRBD1 or TRBD2 (6 bases each). This CDR3 comprises 15 residues. V lost 5 bases to trimming and J lost 6 bases, with 16 bases between them. The germline V gene encodes CDR1 SGHVS and CDR2 FNYEAQ. The CDR3 loop reads CASSPRGAGSGELFF. For the CDR3, the DNA is TGTGCCAGCAGCCCGAGGGGGGCCGGATCCGGGGAGCTGTTTTTT.

The chain combines TRBV6-1 with TRBJ1-5; weak D call: TRBD1 (5 bases). V was pared by 4 bases and J by 0 bases, with 7 bases between. This CDR3 spans 14 amino acids. Germline CDR1 reads MNHNS; CDR2 reads SASEGT. This CDR3 is CASSAQDSNQPQHF. The CDR3 DNA follows: TGTGCCAGCAGTGCACAGGATAGCAATCAGCCCCAGCATTTT.

The J gene is TRBJ1-2, the V gene TRBV19; D unclear. The CDR3 spans 13 residues. The germline V and J ends were trimmed by 3 bases and 4 bases, with 9 bases remaining between them. Germline values: CDR1 LNHDA, CDR2 SQIVND (reference sequence). The CDR3 here is CASSMRQTYGYTF. The CDR3 region has the DNA TGTGCCAGTAGTATGAGGCAGACCTATGGCTACACCTTC.

This chain uses TRBV4-3 with TRBJ2-3, with 9 bases aligning to TRBD2. The ends lost 1 base at V and 2 bases at J; junction bases unmatched: 4. Per the germline V gene, CDR1 is LGHNA and CDR2 is YSLEER. The CDR3 consists of 16 residues. The CDR3 loop is CASSQAPSGDTDTQYF. Written as DNA, the CDR3 is TGCGCCAGCAGCCAAGCACCTAGCGGGGACACAGATACGCAGTATTTT.

The chain joins TRBV5-1 to TRBJ2-3, with 11 bases that match TRBD2. This CDR3 is built from 18 residues. Germline V gives CDR1 SGHRS, CDR2 YFSETQ. V lost 4 bases to trimming and J lost 5 bases; unmatched junction nucleotides: 15. The CDR3 loop reads CASSGAGLAGSGEDTQYF. The CDR3 nucleotides read TGCGCCAGCAGCGGGGCCGGACTAGCGGGTTCTGGGGAAGATACGCAGTATTTT.

This clone was counted a few times. The CDR3 DNA follows: TGTGCCAGCAGCTTAGCAGGGGTGAACACTGAAGCTTTCTTT. It translates to CASSLAGVNTEAFF. The V gene is TRBV7-2, the J gene TRBJ1-1, with D maybe TRBD1 (5 bases). This CDR3 has 14 amino acids. Per germline, CDR1 SGHTA and CDR2 FQGNSA. Trimming left V 0 bases short and J 0 bases short, with 5 bases between.

This chain connects TRBV4-1 to TRBJ2-2, with D possibly matching TRBD2 (5 bases). Per the germline V gene, CDR1 is MGHRA and CDR2 is YSYEKL. The CDR3 covers 15 residues. The germline V and J ends were trimmed by 1 base and 10 bases, with 16 bases remaining between them. In nucleotides, the CDR3 is TGCGCCAGCAGCCAAGCTGGGAGCAATCAGCCGGAGCTGTTTTTT. It codes for CASSQAGSNQPELFF.

The chain links TRBV4-3 to TRBJ2-6, with D unresolved. V gave up 2 bases and J gave up 2 bases, with 4 bases separating them. Germline V gene lookup returns CDR1 LGHNA and CDR2 YSLEER. This CDR3 contains 14 residues. The CDR3: CASSQKAGANVLTF. The CDR3 nucleotides are TGCGCCAGCAGCCAAAAAGCTGGGGCCAACGTCCTGACTTTC.

The J gene is TRBJ2-1, the V gene TRBV2; 8 nucleotides align to TRBD2. Per the germline V gene, CDR1 is SNHLY and CDR2 is FYNNEI. The CDR3 consists of 15 residues. V was clipped by 1 base and J by 2 bases; unmatched bases: 1. CDR3 protein: CASSEEAGAYNEQFF. CDR3 bases: TGTGCCAGCAGTGAAGAAGCGGGGGCCTACAATGAGCAGTTCTTC.